This is a list of T cell receptor beta chains from one sample in a study of PD-L1 blockade in urothelial cancer. Clones were sequenced by immunoSEQ multiplex PCR, and TCRdb holds only the in-frame ones, with some missing. The repertoire holds tens of thousands of clones, with approximately 86% as singletons. The sequences come from PBMCs, collected around atezolizumab (anti-PD-L1) treatment. These TCRs come from a man aged 80 or over with urothelial cancer. The CDR3 runs from the conserved cysteine through the conserved F or W. Fields, in order: J gene, V gene, D gene, clone size, CDR3 DNA, CDR3 protein. The D gene is left open where the match is weak. A clone size is listed for some rows: how often the clone was seen (once, few, many), or a class if it is expanded.

j_gene: TRBJ2-1; v_gene: TRBV2; d_gene: TRBD2; abundance: once; CDR3nt: TGTGCCAGCAGTACCGGGACTAGCTCCTACAATGAGCAGTTCTTC; CDR3aa: CASSTGTSSYNEQFF
j_gene: TRBJ2-1; v_gene: TRBV7-9; d_gene: -; abundance: few; CDR3nt: TGTGCCAGCAGCTCCCAGGGGAGGGCTTCCCCTAGCTCCTACAATGAGCAGTTCTTC; CDR3aa: CASSSQGRASPSSYNEQFF
j_gene: TRBJ2-1; v_gene: TRBV7-9; d_gene: TRBD1; abundance: -; CDR3nt: TGTGCCAGCAGCTTAAGACGACAGGGAAGCTCCTACAATGAGCAGTTCTTC; CDR3aa: CASSLRRQGSSYNEQFF
j_gene: TRBJ1-1; v_gene: TRBV7-2; d_gene: -; abundance: -; CDR3nt: TGTGCCAGCAGCTCCGCTGCAGGGGCCCCTGAAGCTTTCTTT; CDR3aa: CASSSAAGAPEAFF
j_gene: TRBJ1-2; v_gene: TRBV19; d_gene: -; abundance: -; CDR3nt: TGTGCCAGTAGTACCAGGGGATTTAACTATGGCTACACCTTC; CDR3aa: CASSTRGFNYGYTF
j_gene: TRBJ2-7; v_gene: TRBV5-1; d_gene: -; abundance: -; CDR3nt: TGCGCCAGCAGCTTGTTTTGGGGCCAACGGTACGAGCAGTACTTC; CDR3aa: CASSLFWGQRYEQYF
j_gene: TRBJ1-2; v_gene: TRBV7-9; d_gene: TRBD1; abundance: -; CDR3nt: TGTGCCAGCAGTTCACAGGGGGTCTTCTATGGCTACACCTTC; CDR3aa: CASSSQGVFYGYTF
j_gene: TRBJ2-3; v_gene: TRBV6-4; d_gene: TRBD2; abundance: -; CDR3nt: TGTGCCAGCAGTGACAGGGGACTAGCAGATACGCAGTATTTT; CDR3aa: CASSDRGLADTQYF
j_gene: TRBJ1-2; v_gene: TRBV7-9; d_gene: -; abundance: once; CDR3nt: TGTGCCAGCAGTTTTATCCCGGGATTAAAATCACGGGATGGCTACACCTTC; CDR3aa: CASSFIPGLKSRDGYTF
j_gene: TRBJ2-1; v_gene: TRBV6-1; d_gene: TRBD1; abundance: -; CDR3nt: TGTGCCAGCACCCCCGACAGGGGGCTTAAGGTCTTC; CDR3aa: CASTPDRGLKVF
j_gene: TRBJ2-7; v_gene: TRBV10-3; d_gene: TRBD1; abundance: -; CDR3nt: TGTGCCATCACCGGACAGGGTTCCTACGAGCAGTACTTC; CDR3aa: CAITGQGSYEQYF
j_gene: TRBJ2-7; v_gene: TRBV30; d_gene: TRBD2; abundance: -; CDR3nt: TGTGCCTGGAGTGTATCGGGGACTAGCGGGATAGTCGGTATTTACTTC; CDR3aa: CAWSVSGTSGIVGIYF
j_gene: TRBJ2-2; v_gene: TRBV10-1; d_gene: -; abundance: -; CDR3nt: TGCGCCAGCAGTGAGCCCGTTTTAGGGAGTCGACTGTTTTTT; CDR3aa: CASSEPVLGSRLFF
j_gene: TRBJ2-1; v_gene: TRBV7-2; d_gene: -; abundance: -; CDR3nt: TGTGCCAGCACTCCCGGGATAGCGGTCAATGAGCAGTTCTTC; CDR3aa: CASTPGIAVNEQFF
j_gene: TRBJ1-2; v_gene: TRBV15; d_gene: -; abundance: once; CDR3nt: TGTGCCACCAGCAGAGATCGGGGTGCTTATGGCTACACCTTC; CDR3aa: CATSRDRGAYGYTF
j_gene: TRBJ1-1; v_gene: TRBV2; d_gene: -; abundance: -; CDR3nt: TGTGCCAGCAGGCCAAGATACTTGAACACTGAAGCTTTCTTT; CDR3aa: CASRPRYLNTEAFF